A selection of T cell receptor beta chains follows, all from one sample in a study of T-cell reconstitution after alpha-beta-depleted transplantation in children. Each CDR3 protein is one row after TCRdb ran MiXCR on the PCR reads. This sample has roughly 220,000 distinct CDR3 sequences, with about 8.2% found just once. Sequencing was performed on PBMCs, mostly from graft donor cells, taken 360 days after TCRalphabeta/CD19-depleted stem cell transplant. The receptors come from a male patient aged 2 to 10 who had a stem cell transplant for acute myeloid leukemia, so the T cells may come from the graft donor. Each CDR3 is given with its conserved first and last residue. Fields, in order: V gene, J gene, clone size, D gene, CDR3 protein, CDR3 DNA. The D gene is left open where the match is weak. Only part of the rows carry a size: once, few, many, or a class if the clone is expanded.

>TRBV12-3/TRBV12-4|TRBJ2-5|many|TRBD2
CASSLRGWETQYF
TGTGCCAGCAGCCTGCGGGGGTGGGAGACCCAGTACTTC
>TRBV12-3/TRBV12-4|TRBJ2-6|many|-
CASGRTAGANVLTF
TGTGCCTCTGGGCGAACCGCAGGGGCCAACGTCCTGACTTTC
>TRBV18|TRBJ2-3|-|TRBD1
CASSPPTGGIADTQYF
TGTGCCAGCTCACCACCGACAGGGGGCATCGCAGATACGCAGTATTTT
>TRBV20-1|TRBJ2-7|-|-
CSARDSSSYEQYF
TGCAGTGCTAGGGACTCGAGCTCCTACGAGCAGTACTTC
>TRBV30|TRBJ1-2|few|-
CAWFGIGGNYGYTF
TGTGCCTGGTTTGGGATTGGGGGGAACTATGGCTACACCTTC
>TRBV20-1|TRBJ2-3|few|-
CSATGSPYTPDTQYF
TGCAGTGCCACCGGGAGCCCCTATACCCCAGATACGCAGTATTTT
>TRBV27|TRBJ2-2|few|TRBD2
CASSLMGSGGPTGELFF
TGTGCCAGCAGTTTAATGGGTAGCGGGGGACCCACCGGGGAGCTGTTTTTT
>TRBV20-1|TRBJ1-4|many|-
CSARGGATNEKLFF
TGCAGTGCTAGAGGGGGTGCAACTAATGAAAAACTGTTTTTT
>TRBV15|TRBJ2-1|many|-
CATSRDPGISYNEQFF
TGTGCCACCAGCAGAGATCCCGGGATTTCCTACAATGAGCAGTTCTTC
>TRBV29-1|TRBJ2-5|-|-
CSVEWASDFQETQYF
TGCAGCGTTGAATGGGCGTCGGACTTCCAAGAGACCCAGTACTTC
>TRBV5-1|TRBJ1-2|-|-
CASSLTQGYGYTF
TGCGCCAGCAGCCTAACACAGGGCTATGGCTACACCTTC
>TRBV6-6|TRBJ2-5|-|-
CASSYSSEGTQYF
TGTGCCAGCAGTTACTCGAGCGAAGGGACCCAGTACTTC
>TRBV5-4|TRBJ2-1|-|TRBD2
CASSVESGGAYNEQFF
TGTGCCAGCAGCGTGGAAAGCGGGGGGGCCTACAATGAGCAGTTCTTC
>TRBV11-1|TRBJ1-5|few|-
CASSLVPPTAQGYSNQPQHF
TGTGCCAGCAGCTTAGTGCCCCCGACAGCTCAAGGATATAGCAATCAGCCCCAGCATTTT
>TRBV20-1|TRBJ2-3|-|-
CSARESREINTQYF
TGCAGTGCTAGGGAGAGCCGGGAGATAAATACGCAGTATTTT
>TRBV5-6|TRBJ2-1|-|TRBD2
CASSRGENEQFF
TGTGCCAGCAGTCGGGGGGAGAATGAGCAGTTCTTC
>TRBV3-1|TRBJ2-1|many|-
CASSQVSRGLFF
TGTGCCAGCAGCCAAGTTTCTCGTGGCTTGTTCTTC
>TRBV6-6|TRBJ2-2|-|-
CASRQYTGELFF
TGTGCCAGCAGGCAGTACACCGGGGAGCTGTTTTTT
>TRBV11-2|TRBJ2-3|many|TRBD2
CASSLELAGSTDTQYF
TGTGCCAGCAGCTTAGAACTAGCGGGGAGCACAGATACGCAGTATTTT
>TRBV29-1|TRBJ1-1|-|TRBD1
CSATTGGVSEAFF
TGCAGCGCTACGACAGGGGGCGTCTCTGAAGCTTTCTTT
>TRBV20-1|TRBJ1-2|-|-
CSARAGAEPYGYTF
TGCAGTGCTAGAGCGGGGGCAGAGCCTTATGGCTACACCTTC
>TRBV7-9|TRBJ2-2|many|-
CASSPTGSNTGELFF
TGTGCCAGCAGCCCCACGGGCTCGAACACCGGGGAGCTGTTTTTT
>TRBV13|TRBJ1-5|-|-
CARRWTGNQPQHF
TGTGCCCGGCGATGGACGGGTAATCAGCCCCAGCATTTT
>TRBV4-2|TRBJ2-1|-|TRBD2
CASSQETAAGGFNEQFF
TGTGCCAGCAGCCAAGAGACGGCAGCGGGGGGGTTCAATGAGCAGTTCTTC
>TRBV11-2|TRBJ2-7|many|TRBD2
CASSLDAQREVPYEQYF
TGTGCCAGCAGCTTAGATGCCCAGCGGGAGGTCCCCTACGAGCAGTACTTC
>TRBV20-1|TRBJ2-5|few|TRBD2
CSARDMWVRLAGGVGETQYF
TGCAGTGCTAGAGATATGTGGGTCCGGCTAGCGGGAGGTGTTGGAGAGACCCAGTACTTC
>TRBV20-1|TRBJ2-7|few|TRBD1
CSALTGDSYEQYF
TGCAGTGCTTTAACAGGGGATAGCTACGAGCAGTACTTC
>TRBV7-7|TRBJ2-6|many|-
CASSSGPSSGANVLTF
TGTGCTAGCAGCTCCGGACCGTCCTCTGGGGCCAACGTCCTGACTTTC
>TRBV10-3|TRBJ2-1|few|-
CAISDPDNLYNEQFF
TGTGCCATCAGTGATCCCGACAACCTTTACAATGAGCAGTTCTTC
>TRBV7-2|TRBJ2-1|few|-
CASSLRGGQEQFF
TGTGCCAGCAGCTTAAGGGGTGGGCAGGAGCAGTTCTTC
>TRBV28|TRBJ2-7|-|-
CASTDIQGRTYEQYF
TGTGCCAGCACCGATATCCAGGGTAGAACCTACGAGCAGTACTTC
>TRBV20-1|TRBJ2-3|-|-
CSPRDGTQGGTQYF
TGCAGTCCCCGAGATGGGACACAGGGCGGTACGCAGTATTTT
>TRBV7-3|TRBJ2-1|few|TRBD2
CASSLNIGGTTNEQFF
TGTGCCAGCAGCTTAAACATTGGCGGGACTACCAATGAGCAGTTCTTC
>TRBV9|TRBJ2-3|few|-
CASSVTEDTQYF
TGTGCCAGCAGCGTAACAGAAGATACGCAGTATTTT
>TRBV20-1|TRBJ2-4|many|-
CSARDGGGRTSKNIQYF
TGCAGTGCTAGAGACGGGGGCGGTAGAACCTCCAAAAACATTCAGTACTTC
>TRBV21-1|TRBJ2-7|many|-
CASSEPLLPYEQYF
TGTGCCAGCAGCGAACCCCTCCTCCCCTACGAGCAGTACTTC
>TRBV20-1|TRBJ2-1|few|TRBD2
CSPEGVAGGPYNEQFF
TGCAGTCCTGAGGGAGTAGCGGGAGGTCCATACAATGAGCAGTTCTTC
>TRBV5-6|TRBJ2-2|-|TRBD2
CASSLAGLVDTGELFF
TGTGCCAGCAGCTTGGCCGGACTAGTGGACACCGGGGAGCTGTTTTTT
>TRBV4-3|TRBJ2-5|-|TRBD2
CASSQEVGGGQETQYF
TGCGCCAGCAGCCAAGAAGTCGGGGGAGGGCAAGAGACCCAGTACTTC
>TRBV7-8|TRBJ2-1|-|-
CASSLVYLDEQFF
TGTGCCAGCAGCTTAGTTTATTTGGATGAGCAGTTCTTC